This T cell receptor beta chain comes out of a study of T cell responses to AZD1222 COVID-19 vaccine. The CDR3 is 16 residues long. CDR1 and CDR2 from the germline V gene are SGHNT and YENEEA. V dropped 3 bases and J dropped 3 bases, with 17 bases sitting between them. Libraries were prepared by immunoSEQ multiplex PCR; TCRdb keeps only in-frame clonotypes and omits some of them. The sample contains more than 95,000 clones, over 85% of which appear only once. The receptor comes from an adult in good health. This specimen consisted of peripheral blood, obtained on day 0 of AZD1222 vaccination. The rearrangement links TRBV11-3 to TRBJ1-2; no reliable D call. CDR3 sequence: CASSLGFGERYYGYTF. The CDR3 nucleotides are TGTGCCAGCAGCTTGGGTTTTGGGGAGAGGTACTATGGCTACACCTTC. Using reference TRBV11-3 and TRBJ1-2 for the parts outside the CDR3, the full variable domain is EAGVVQSPRYKIIEKKQPVAFWCNPISGHNTLYWYLQNLGQGPELLIRYENEEAVDDSQLPKDRFSAERLKGVDSTLKIQPAELGDSAVYLCASSLGFGERYYGYTFGSGTRLTVV.